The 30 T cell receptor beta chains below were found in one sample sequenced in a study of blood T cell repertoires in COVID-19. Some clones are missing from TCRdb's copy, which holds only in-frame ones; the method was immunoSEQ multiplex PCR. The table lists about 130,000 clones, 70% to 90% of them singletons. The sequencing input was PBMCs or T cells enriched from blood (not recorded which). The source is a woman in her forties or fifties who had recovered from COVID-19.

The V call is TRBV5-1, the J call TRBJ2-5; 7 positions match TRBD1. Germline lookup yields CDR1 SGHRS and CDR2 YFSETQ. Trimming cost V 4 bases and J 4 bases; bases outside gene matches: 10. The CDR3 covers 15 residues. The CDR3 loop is CASSPLPGTVETQYF. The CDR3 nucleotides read TGCGCCAGCAGCCCACTACCCGGGACAGTAGAGACCCAGTACTTC.

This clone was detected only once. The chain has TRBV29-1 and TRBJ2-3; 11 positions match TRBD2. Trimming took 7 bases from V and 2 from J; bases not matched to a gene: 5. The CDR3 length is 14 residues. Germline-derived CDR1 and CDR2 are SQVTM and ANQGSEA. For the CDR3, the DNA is TGCAGCGATAGCGGGGGGGCCTCCACAGATACGCAGTATTTT. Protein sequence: CSDSGGASTDTQYF.

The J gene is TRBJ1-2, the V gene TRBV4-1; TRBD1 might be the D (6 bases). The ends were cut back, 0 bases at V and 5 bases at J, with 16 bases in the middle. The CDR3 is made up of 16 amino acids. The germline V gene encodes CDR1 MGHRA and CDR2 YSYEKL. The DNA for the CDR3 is TGCGCCAGCAGCCAAGAACAATCAGGGGTAGGGTATGGCTACACCTTC. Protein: CASSQEQSGVGYGYTF.

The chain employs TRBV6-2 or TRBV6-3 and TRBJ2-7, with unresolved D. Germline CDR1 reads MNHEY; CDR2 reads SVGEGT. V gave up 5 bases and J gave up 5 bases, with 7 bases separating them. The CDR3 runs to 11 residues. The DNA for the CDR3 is TGTGCCAGCAGTCCCTTCGACGAGCAGTACTTC. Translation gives CASSPFDEQYF.

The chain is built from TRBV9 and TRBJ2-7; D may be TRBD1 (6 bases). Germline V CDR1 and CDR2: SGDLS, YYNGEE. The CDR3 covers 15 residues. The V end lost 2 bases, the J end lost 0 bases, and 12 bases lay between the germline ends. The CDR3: CASSVVADSSYEQYF. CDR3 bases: TGTGCCAGCAGCGTTGTTGCGGACAGCTCCTACGAGCAGTACTTC.

The CDR3 coding sequence is TGTGCCAGCAGTGAACAGGGTAACTATGGCTACACCTTC. This gives the protein CASSEQGNYGYTF. The J gene is TRBJ1-2, the V gene TRBV2; tentatively, D is TRBD1 (5 bases). The CDR3 has 13 amino acids. V was clipped by 2 bases and J by 1 base, with 5 bases between them. Germline-derived CDR1 and CDR2 are SNHLY and FYNNEI. Based on the CDR3 plus reference TRBV2 and TRBJ1-2, the full variable domain is EPEVTQTPSHQVTQMGQEVILRCVPISNHLYFYWYRQILGQKVEFLVSFYNNEISEKSEIFDDQFSVERPDGSNFTLKIRSTKLEDSAMYFCASSEQGNYGYTFGSGTRLTVV.

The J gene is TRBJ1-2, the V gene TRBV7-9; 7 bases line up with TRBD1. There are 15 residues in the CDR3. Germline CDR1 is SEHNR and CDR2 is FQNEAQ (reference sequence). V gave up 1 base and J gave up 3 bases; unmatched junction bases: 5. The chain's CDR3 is CASSLDTGAYYGYTF. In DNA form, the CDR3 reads TGTGCCAGCAGCTTAGATACAGGGGCCTACTATGGCTACACCTTC.

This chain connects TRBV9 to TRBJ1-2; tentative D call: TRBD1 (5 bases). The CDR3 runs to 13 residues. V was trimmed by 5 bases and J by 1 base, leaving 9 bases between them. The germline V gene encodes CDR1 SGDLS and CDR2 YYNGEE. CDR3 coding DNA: TGTGCCAGCAGGGACACGGTTAACTATGGCTACACCTTC. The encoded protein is CASRDTVNYGYTF.

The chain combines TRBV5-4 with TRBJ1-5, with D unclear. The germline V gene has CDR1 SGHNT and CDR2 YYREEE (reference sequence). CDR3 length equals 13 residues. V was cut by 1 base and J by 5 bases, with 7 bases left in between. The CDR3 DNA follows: TGTGCCAGCAGCTTGTTACCGGATCAGCCCCAGCATTTT. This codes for CASSLLPDQPQHF.

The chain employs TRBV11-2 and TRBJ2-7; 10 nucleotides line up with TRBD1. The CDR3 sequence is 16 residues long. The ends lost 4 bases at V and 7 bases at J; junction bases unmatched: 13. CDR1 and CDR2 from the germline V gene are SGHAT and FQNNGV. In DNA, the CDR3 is TGTGCCAGCAGCTCCCGAGACAGGGGGCCCTCGGGGGAGCAGTACTTC. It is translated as CASSSRDRGPSGEQYF.

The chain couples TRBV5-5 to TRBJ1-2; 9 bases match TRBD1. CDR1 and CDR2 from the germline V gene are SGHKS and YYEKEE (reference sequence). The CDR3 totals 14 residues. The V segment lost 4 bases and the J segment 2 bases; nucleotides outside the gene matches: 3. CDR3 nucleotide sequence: TGTGCCAGCAGCCGGGACAGGGCAAACTATGGCTACACCTTC. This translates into CASSRDRANYGYTF.

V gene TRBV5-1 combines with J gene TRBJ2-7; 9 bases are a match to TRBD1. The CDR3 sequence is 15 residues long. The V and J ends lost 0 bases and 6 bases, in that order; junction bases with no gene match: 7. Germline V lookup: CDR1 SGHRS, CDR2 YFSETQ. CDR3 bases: TGCGCCAGCAGCTTGGGACAGGGGGTGAGGGTCGAGCAGTACTTC. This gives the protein CASSLGQGVRVEQYF.

The CDR3 is CASSPRFREKLFF. DNA of the CDR3: TGTGCCAGCAGCCCCCGGTTTCGTGAAAAACTGTTTTTT. V gene TRBV27 combines with J gene TRBJ1-4; D gene unclear. In germline, CDR1 is MNHEY, CDR2 SMNVEV (reference sequence). The length of the CDR3 is 13 residues. The ends were cut back, 6 bases at V and 7 bases at J, with 12 bases in the middle.

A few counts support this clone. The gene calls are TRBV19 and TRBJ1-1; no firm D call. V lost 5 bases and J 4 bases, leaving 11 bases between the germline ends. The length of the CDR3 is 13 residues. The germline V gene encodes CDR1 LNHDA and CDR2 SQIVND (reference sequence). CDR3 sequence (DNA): TGTGCCAGTAGTGTCCCCGGGATCACTGAAGCTTTCTTT. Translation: CASSVPGITEAFF.

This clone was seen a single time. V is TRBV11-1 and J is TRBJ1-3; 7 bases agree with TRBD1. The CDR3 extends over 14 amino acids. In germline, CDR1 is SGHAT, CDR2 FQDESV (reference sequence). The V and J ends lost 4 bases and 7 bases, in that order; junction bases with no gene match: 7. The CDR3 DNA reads TGTGCCAGCAGCTCCCGACAGGGAAGGAACACCATATATTTT. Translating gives CASSSRQGRNTIYF. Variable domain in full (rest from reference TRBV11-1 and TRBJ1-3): EAEVAQSPRYKITEKSQAVAFWCDPISGHATLYWYRQILGQGPELLVQFQDESVVDDSQLPKDRFSAERLKGVDSTLKIQPAELGDSAMYLCASSSRQGRNTIYFGEGSWLTVV.

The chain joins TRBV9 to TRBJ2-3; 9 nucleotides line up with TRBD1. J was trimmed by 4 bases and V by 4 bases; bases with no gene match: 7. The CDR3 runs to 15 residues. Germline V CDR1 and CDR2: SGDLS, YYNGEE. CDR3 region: CASSPDRGESDTQYF. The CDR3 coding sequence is TGTGCCAGCAGCCCGGACAGGGGCGAATCAGATACGCAGTATTTT.

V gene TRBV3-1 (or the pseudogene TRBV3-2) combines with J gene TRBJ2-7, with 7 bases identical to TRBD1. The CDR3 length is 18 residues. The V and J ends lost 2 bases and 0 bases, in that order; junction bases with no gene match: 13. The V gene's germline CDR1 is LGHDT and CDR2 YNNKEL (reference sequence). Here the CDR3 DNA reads TGTGCCAGCAGCCAAAAGGTCCGGACAGGTGTTCTCTCCTACGAGCAGTACTTC. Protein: CASSQKVRTGVLSYEQYF.

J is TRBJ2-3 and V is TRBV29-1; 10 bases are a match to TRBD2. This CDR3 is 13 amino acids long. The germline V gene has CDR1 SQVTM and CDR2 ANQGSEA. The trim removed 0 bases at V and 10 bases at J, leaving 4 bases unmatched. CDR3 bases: TGCAGCGTTGAAGAACTAGCGGGGATGGCGCAGTATTTT. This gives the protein CSVEELAGMAQYF.

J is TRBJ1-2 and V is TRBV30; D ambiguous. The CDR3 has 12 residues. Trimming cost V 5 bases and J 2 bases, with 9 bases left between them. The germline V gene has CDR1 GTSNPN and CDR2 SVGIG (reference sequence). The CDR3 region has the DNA TGTGCCTGGTCTCGGGAGAACTATGGCTACACCTTC. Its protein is CAWSRENYGYTF.

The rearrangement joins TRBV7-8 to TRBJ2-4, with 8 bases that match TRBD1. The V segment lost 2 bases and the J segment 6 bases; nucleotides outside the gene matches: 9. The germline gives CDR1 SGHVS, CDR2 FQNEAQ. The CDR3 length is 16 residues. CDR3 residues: CASSLSSAGGGNIQYF. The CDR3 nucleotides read TGTGCCAGCAGCTTAAGCTCGGCAGGGGGCGGAAACATTCAGTACTTC.

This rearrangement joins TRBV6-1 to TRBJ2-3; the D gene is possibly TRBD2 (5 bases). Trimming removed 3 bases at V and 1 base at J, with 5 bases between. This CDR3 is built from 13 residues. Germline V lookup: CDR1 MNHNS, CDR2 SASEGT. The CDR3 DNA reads TGTGCCAGCAGTGACGGGGGCACAGATACGCAGTATTTT. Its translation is CASSDGGTDTQYF.

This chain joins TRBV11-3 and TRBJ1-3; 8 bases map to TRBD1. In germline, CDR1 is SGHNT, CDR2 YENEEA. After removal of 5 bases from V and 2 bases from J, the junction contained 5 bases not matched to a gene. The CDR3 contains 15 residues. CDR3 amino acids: CASSTRTGPGNTIYF. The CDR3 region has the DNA TGTGCCAGCAGCACTCGGACAGGGCCTGGAAACACCATATATTTT.

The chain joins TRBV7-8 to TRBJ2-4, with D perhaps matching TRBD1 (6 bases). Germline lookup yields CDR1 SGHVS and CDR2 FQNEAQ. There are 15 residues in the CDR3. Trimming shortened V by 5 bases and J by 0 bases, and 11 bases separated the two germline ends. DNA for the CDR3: TGTGCCAGCAGCCTTGGACAGCTAGCCAAAAACATTCAGTACTTC. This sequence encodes CASSLGQLAKNIQYF.

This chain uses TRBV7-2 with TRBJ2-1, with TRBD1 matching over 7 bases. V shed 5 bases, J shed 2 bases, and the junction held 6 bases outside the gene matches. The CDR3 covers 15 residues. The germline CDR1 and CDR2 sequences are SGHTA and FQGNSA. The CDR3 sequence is CASSPGTVTYNEQFF. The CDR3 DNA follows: TGTGCCAGCAGCCCCGGGACAGTAACCTACAATGAGCAGTTCTTC.

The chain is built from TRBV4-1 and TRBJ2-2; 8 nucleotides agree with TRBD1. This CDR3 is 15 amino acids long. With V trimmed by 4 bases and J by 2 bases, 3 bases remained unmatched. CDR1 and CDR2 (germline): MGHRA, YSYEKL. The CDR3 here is CASSRQGTNTGELFF. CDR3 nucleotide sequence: TGCGCCAGCAGCCGACAGGGGACCAACACCGGGGAGCTGTTTTTT.

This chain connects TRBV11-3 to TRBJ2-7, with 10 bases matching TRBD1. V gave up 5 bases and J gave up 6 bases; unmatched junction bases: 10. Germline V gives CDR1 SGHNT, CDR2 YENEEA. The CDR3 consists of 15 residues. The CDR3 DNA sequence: TGTGCCAGCAGCGCTTGGGACAGGGGCTGGTCCGAGCAGTACTTC. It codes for CASSAWDRGWSEQYF.

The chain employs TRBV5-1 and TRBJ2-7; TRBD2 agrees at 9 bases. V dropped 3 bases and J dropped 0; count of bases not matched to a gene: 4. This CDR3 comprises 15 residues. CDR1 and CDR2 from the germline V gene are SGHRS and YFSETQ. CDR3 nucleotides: TGCGCCAGCAGCTCGTTGACTAGCGGCTCCTACGAGCAGTACTTC. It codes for CASSSLTSGSYEQYF.

The CDR3 sequence is CASSRDSYGGYTF. As DNA, the CDR3 is TGTGCCAGCAGCCGTGACAGTTACGGAGGCTACACCTTC. This rearrangement joins TRBV7-9 to TRBJ1-2; a weak D match, TRBD1 (5 bases). Trimming took off 5 bases at V and 8 bases at J, with 15 bases between the two ends. The CDR3 is 13 residues long. Looked up from germline, CDR1 is SEHNR and CDR2 is FQNEAQ (reference sequence).

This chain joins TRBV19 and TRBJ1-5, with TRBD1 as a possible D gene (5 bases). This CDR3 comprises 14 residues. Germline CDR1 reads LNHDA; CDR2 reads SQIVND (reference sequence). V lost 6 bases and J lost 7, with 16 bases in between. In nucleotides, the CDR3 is TGTGCCAGTAGCGTCGGGGGTCTGGGCCAGCCCCAGCATTTT. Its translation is CASSVGGLGQPQHF.

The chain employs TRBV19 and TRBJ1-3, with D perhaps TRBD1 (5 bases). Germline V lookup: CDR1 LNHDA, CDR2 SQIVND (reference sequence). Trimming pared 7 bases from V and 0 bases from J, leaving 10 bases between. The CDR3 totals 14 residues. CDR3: CASNAGNSGNTIYF. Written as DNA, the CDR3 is TGTGCCAGTAACGCAGGGAACTCTGGAAACACCATATATTTT. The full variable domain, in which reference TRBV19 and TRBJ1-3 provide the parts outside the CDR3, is DGGITQSPKYLFRKEGQNVTLSCEQNLNHDAMYWYRQDPGQGLRLIYYSQIVNDFQKGDIAEGYSVSREKKESFPLTVTSAQKNPTAFYLCASNAGNSGNTIYFGEGSWLTVV.